These 8 T cell receptor beta chains came from one sample sequenced in a study of tumor and adjacent non-tumor tissue in lung cancer. RNA was extracted from bulk tissue without any cell sorting. Distant lung tissue was collected more than 3 cm away from the tumor edge. A modified ARM-PCR protocol with three rounds of nested PCR amplified TCRbeta. TCRdb processed the multiplex PCR reads anew with MiXCR; each CDR3 protein has one entry. The data contain over 100,000 distinct CDR3 sequences, under 65% of them singletons. The sequenced material came from distant non-tumor lung tissue. The receptors come from a man aged 55 to 69 with non-small cell lung cancer.

This clonotype is a singleton in its sample. The V and J genes are TRBV5-4 and TRBJ1-2; 9 bases fit TRBD1. J lost 6 bases, V lost 4 bases, and 7 bases had no gene match. CDR1 and CDR2 (germline): SGHNT, YYREEE (reference sequence). CDR3 length equals 14 residues. The CDR3 spells CASSMGQGEDGYTF. CDR3 nucleotides: TGTGCCAGCAGCATGGGACAGGGAGAGGATGGCTACACCTTC.

This clonotype has more than one count but fewer than ten. A clone one base away is much larger, so this may be a read error. The chain joins TRBV29-1 to TRBJ2-6; D possibly corresponds to TRBD1 (5 bases). The CDR3 loop spans 13 amino acids. Per the germline V gene, CDR1 is SQVTM and CDR2 is ANQGSEA. CDR3 sequence: CSVEGDGADVLTF. The CDR3 DNA is TGCAGCGTTGAAGGGGATGGGGCCGACGTCCTGACTTTC.

A remark on this clonotype: The junction shows a germline mismatch at one end, possibly a read error. The V gene is TRBV4-1, the J gene TRBJ2-7; D gene uncertain. With the DNA end fitting TRBJ2-1 better, the J assignment may be wrong. The CDR3 is 13 residues long. CDR1 and CDR2 from the germline V gene are MGHRA and YSYEKL. The CDR3 bases are TGCGCCAGCAACCAAGCCTGGGAAGGTGAGCAGTTCTTC. It encodes CASNQAWEGEQFF.

The rearrangement joins TRBV5-4 to TRBJ2-7; D uncertain. The CDR3 consists of 13 residues. CDR1 and CDR2 (germline): SGHNT, YYREEE (reference sequence). V lost 1 base and J 5 bases, leaving 10 bases between the germline ends. In nucleotides, the CDR3 is TGTGCCAGCAGCTTGAGGCATGGCAACGAGCAGTACTTC. This translates into CASSLRHGNEQYF.

The chain has TRBV6-2 or TRBV6-3 and TRBJ2-7; perhaps TRBD2 as D (5 bases). Germline-derived CDR1 and CDR2 are MNHEY and SVGEGT. Between the trimmed V and J ends, which lost 7 bases and 12 bases, there was a span of 22 bases. This CDR3 has 13 amino acids. The CDR3 protein is CASILAGRFQRYF. The CDR3 region has the DNA TGTGCCAGCATCCTGGCGGGCCGCTTTCAAAGGTACTTC.

V is TRBV14 and J is TRBJ1-2; TRBD1 aligns across 7 bases. With V trimmed by 0 bases and J by 1 base, 8 bases remained unmatched. Germline-derived CDR1 and CDR2 are SGHDN and FVKESK. The CDR3 extends over 17 amino acids. In DNA form, the CDR3 reads TGTGCCAGCAGCCAAGAAGGAGGGACAGCATTTAACTATGGCTACACCTTC. Its translation: CASSQEGGTAFNYGYTF.

This clonotype was seen at least ten times. The chain couples TRBV20-1 to TRBJ1-5; D gene ambiguous. Germline assignment: CDR1 DFQATT and CDR2 SNEGSKA (reference sequence). Trimming stripped 3 bases from V and 5 bases from J, with 11 bases between. This CDR3 comprises 13 residues. Written as DNA, the CDR3 is TGCAGTGCTAGTAAAGGGTCTGATCAGCCCCAGCATTTT. This sequence encodes CSASKGSDQPQHF.

About this clonotype: The junction differs from germline at one of its ends, possibly a read error. V gene TRBV11-2 combines with J gene TRBJ2-5; D ambiguous. CDR3 size: 15 residues. Germline CDR1 is SGHAT and CDR2 is FQNNGV. Here the CDR3 DNA reads TGTGCCAGCAGCATAGCAGGACGTGATCTGGAGACTCAGTACTTC. Its protein is CASSIAGRDLETQYF.